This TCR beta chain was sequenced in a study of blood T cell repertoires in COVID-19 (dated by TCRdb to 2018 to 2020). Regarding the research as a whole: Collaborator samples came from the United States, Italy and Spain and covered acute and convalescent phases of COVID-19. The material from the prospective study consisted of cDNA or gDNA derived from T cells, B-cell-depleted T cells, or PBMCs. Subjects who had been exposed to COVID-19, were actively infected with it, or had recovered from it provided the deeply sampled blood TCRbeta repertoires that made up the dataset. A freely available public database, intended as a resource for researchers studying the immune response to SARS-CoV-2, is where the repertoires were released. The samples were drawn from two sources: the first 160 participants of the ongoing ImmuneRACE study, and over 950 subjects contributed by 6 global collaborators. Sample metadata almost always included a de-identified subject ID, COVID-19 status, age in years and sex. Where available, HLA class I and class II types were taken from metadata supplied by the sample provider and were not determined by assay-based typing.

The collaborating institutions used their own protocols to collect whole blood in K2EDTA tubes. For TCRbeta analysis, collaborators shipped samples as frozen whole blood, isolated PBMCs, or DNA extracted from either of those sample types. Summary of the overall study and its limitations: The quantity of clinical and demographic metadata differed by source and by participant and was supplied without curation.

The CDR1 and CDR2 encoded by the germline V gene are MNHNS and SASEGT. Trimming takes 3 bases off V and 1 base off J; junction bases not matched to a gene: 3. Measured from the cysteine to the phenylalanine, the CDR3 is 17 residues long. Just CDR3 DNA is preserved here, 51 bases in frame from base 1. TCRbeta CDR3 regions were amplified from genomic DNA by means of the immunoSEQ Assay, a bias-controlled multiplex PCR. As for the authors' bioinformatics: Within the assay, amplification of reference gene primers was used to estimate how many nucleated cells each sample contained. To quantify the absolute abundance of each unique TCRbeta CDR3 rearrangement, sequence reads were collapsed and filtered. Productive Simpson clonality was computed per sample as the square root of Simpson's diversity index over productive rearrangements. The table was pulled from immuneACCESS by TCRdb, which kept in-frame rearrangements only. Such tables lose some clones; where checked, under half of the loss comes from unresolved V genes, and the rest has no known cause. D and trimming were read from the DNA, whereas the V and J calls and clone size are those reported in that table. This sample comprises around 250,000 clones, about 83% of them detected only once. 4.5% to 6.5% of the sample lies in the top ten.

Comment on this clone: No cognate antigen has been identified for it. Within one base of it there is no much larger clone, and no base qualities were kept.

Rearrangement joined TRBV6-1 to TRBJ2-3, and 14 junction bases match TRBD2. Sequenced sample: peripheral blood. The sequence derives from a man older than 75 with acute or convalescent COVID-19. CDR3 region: CASSETGLAGGTDTQYF. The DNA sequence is TGTGCCAGCAGTGAGACGGGACTAGCGGGGGGCACAGATACGCAGTATTTT.